This T cell receptor (beta chain) was captured in a study of T cell changes during pregnancy in multiple sclerosis. TCRdb's table, derived via immunoSEQ multiplex PCR, lists solely in-frame clones and lacks some. The sample yields 50,000 to 65,000 clones, less than 95% seen once. V shed 8 bases and J 3 bases; nucleotides not matched to a gene: 3. The CDR3 runs to 15 residues. Germline loops: CDR1 ENHRY, CDR2 SYGVKD. This specimen was peripheral blood, taken in the third trimester of pregnancy. This receptor was taken from a female donor in good health, enrolled as a control in a pregnancy study. V gene TRBV10-3 combines with J gene TRBJ2-5, with TRBD2 matching over 16 bases. Written as DNA, the CDR3 is TGTGCCATCGGCGGGACTAGCGGGGGGGAAGAGACCCAGTACTTC. It yields the protein CAIGGTSGGEETQYF.